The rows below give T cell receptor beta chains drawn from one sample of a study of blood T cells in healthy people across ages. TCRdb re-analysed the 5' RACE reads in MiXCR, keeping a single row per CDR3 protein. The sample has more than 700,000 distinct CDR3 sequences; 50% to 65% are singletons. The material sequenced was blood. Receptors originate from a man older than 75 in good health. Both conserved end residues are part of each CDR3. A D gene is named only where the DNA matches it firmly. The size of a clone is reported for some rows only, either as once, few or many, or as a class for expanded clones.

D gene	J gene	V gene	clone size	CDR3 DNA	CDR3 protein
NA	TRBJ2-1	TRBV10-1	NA	TGCGCCAGCAGCACGGACATTTACAATGAGCAGTTCTTC	CASSTDIYNEQFF
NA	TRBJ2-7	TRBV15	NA	TGTGCCACCAGCCCTGGGACTTACCTCGAGCAGTACTTC	CATSPGTYLEQYF
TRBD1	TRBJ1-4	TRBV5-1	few	TGCGCCAGCAGGCCCCTCGGACAGGGGGGCGAAAAACTGTTTTTT	CASRPLGQGGEKLFF
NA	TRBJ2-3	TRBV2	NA	TGTGCCAGCAGTGAGGAGCGCACAGATACGCAGTATTTT	CASSEERTDTQYF
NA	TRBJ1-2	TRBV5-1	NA	TGCGCCAGCAGCTTGGCCGGGGTCAGCGACTATGGCTACACCTTC	CASSLAGVSDYGYTF
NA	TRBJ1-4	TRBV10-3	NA	TGTGCCATCAAGGCGGCAACTAATGAAAAACTGTTTTTT	CAIKAATNEKLFF
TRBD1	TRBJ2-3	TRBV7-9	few	TGTGCTACCAGGGGGAACAGATACGCGTATTTT	CATRGNRYAYF
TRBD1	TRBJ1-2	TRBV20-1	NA	TGCAGTGCTCGGACAGGGGTAGTATATGGCTACACCTTC	CSARTGVVYGYTF
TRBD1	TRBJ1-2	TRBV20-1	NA	TGCAGTGCTAGAGGGGACAGGGCGAAGGGCTACACCTTC	CSARGDRAKGYTF
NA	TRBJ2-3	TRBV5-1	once	TGCGCCAGCAGCTTGGCTACAGGCCTCAGGATCAGATACGCGTATTTT	CASSLATGLRIRYAYF
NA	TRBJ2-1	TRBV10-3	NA	TGTGCCATCAGTGGATTCTTCAATGAGCAGTTCTTC	CAISGFFNEQFF
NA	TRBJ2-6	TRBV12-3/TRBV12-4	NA	TGTGCCAGCAGTAACAGGGTGTCTGGGGCCAACGTCCTGACTTTC	CASSNRVSGANVLTF
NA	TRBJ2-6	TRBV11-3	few	TGTGCCAGCAGCCTTGGGTCCCTTAGCTCTGGGGCCAACGTCCTGACTTTC	CASSLGSLSSGANVLTF
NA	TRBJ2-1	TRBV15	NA	TGTGCCACCAGCAGAGATAGGAATGAGCAGTTCTTC	CATSRDRNEQFF
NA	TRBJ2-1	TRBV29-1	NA	TGCAGCTTCTCGGACAAGAGCTCCTACAATGAGCAGTTCTTC	CSFSDKSSYNEQFF
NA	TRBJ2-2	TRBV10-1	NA	TGCGCCAGCAGTCCTAGACTGCTTACCGGGGAGCTGTTTTTT	CASSPRLLTGELFF
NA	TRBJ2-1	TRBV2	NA	TGTGCCAGCAGCTACGGGGGTAGGGGGATCGGCAATGAGCAGTTCTTC	CASSYGGRGIGNEQFF
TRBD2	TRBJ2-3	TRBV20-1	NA	TGCAGCGGGGGTGTGACTAGCGGGGGGGATACGCAGTATTTT	CSGGVTSGGDTQYF
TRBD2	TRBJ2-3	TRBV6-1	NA	TGTGCCAGCAGTGAACGGCCCGGGGGGACAGATACGCAGTATTTT	CASSERPGGTDTQYF
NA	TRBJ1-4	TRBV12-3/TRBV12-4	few	TGTGCCAGCGGGGAGGGTTACACTAATGAAAAACTGTTTTTT	CASGEGYTNEKLFF